These 10 T cell receptor beta chains came from one sample sequenced in a study of cytomegalovirus exposure and HLA in healthy donors. A multiplex PCR was run with 60 Vbeta primers and 13 Jbeta primers. TCRdb keeps only in-frame clones here, not all; method: immunoSEQ multiplex PCR. The table lists about 81,000 clones, around 80% of them singletons, with 2.5% to 3.5% in the top ten. What was sequenced was PBMCs. The receptors derive from a man aged 45-65 years in good health and CMV-seropositive.

V usage is TRBV5-1 and J usage is TRBJ1-1; 9 bases agree with TRBD1. CDR3 length equals 15 residues. The germline V gene has CDR1 SGHRS and CDR2 YFSETQ. The junction had 8 bases not matched to a gene; V was cut back by 4 bases and J by 4 bases. The CDR3 nucleotides are TGCGCCAGCAGCCTAGGGACAGGGATTGTCACTGAAGCTTTCTTT. Translation: CASSLGTGIVTEAFF.

This clone was detected a few times. The rearrangement links TRBV11-3 to TRBJ2-7; 7 nucleotides align to TRBD2. J lost 6 bases, V lost 1 base, and 12 bases had no gene match. Germline assignment: CDR1 SGHNT and CDR2 YENEEA. This CDR3 is built from 16 residues. CDR3 amino acids: CASSLGGEGMVIEQYF. CDR3 sequence (DNA): TGTGCCAGCAGCTTAGGAGGGGAGGGCATGGTGATCGAGCAGTACTTC.

The chain has TRBV5-1 and TRBJ2-3; TRBD1 aligns across 8 bases. The trim removed 3 bases at V and 0 bases at J, leaving 3 bases unmatched. In germline, CDR1 is SGHRS, CDR2 YFSETQ. This CDR3 is 15 amino acids long. CDR3 sequence: CASSWTGLSTDTQYF. CDR3 nucleotide sequence: TGCGCCAGCAGCTGGACAGGGCTCAGCACAGATACGCAGTATTTT.

The rearrangement joins TRBV5-4 to TRBJ2-3; 9 bases align to TRBD2. Losses at the gene ends were 7 bases for V and 0 bases for J; bases not matched to a gene: 6. The CDR3 runs 15 residues. The germline V gene has CDR1 SGHNT and CDR2 YYREEE (reference sequence). The CDR3 coding sequence is TGTGCCAGCCAAGAAACTAGCGGGAGCACAGATACGCAGTATTTT. It translates to CASQETSGSTDTQYF.

The chain uses TRBV11-3 and TRBJ2-3, with 10 bases lining up with TRBD2. Germline CDR1 is SGHNT and CDR2 is YENEEA. V trimming: 5 bases; J trimming: 2 bases; junction bases outside the gene matches: 4. The CDR3 loop spans 15 amino acids. The CDR3 sequence is CASSRTSGYTDTQYF. The CDR3 DNA reads as TGTGCCAGCAGCCGGACTAGCGGCTACACAGATACGCAGTATTTT.

The chain uses TRBV30 and TRBJ1-5, with D tentatively TRBD1 (5 bases). CDR1 GTSNPN and CDR2 SVGIG come from the germline V gene (reference sequence). The CDR3 spans 14 residues. Trimming left V 2 bases short and J 5 bases short, with 13 bases between. The CDR3 DNA follows: TGTGCCTGGAGTCAGGGTAAAAAGGATCAGCCCCAGCATTTT. Encoded protein: CAWSQGKKDQPQHF.

With respect to this clone: Its ends do not fully match the called genes, so a read error is possible. The CDR3 DNA sequence: TGTACCAGCAGTGAACCCCAGGTCACTCAGCCCCAGCATTTT. It codes for CTSSEPQVTQPQHF. The chain has TRBV6-4 and TRBJ1-5, with D hard to call. CDR3 length equals 14 residues. Germline V lookup: CDR1 MRHNA, CDR2 SNTAGT.

This chain uses TRBV5-1 with TRBJ2-1, with 9 bases lining up with TRBD2. J lost 7 bases, V lost 0 bases, and 8 bases had no gene match. Germline CDR1 and CDR2: SGHRS and YFSETQ. The CDR3 spans 16 residues. CDR3 residues: CASSLGTSVGANEQFF. CDR3 nucleotide sequence: TGCGCCAGCAGCTTGGGGACTAGCGTGGGAGCGAATGAGCAGTTCTTC.

The chain couples TRBV19 to TRBJ1-5; 7 positions agree with TRBD1. Trimming took 7 bases from V and 6 from J; bases not matched to a gene: 15. The CDR3 extends over 16 amino acids. The germline gives CDR1 LNHDA, CDR2 SQIVND (reference sequence). The DNA for the CDR3 is TGTGCCAGTAACGCATTAGACAGGGTGGGTGGTCAGCCCCAGCATTTT. This sequence encodes CASNALDRVGGQPQHF.

The chain links TRBV20-1 to TRBJ1-2; 7 bases map to TRBD1. Germline V gives CDR1 DFQATT, CDR2 SNEGSKA (reference sequence). CDR3 length: 11 residues. Losses at the gene ends were 5 bases for V and 8 bases for J; bases not matched to a gene: 5. CDR3: CSAWDSRGYTF. Written as DNA, the CDR3 is TGCAGTGCTTGGGACAGTCGGGGCTACACCTTC.